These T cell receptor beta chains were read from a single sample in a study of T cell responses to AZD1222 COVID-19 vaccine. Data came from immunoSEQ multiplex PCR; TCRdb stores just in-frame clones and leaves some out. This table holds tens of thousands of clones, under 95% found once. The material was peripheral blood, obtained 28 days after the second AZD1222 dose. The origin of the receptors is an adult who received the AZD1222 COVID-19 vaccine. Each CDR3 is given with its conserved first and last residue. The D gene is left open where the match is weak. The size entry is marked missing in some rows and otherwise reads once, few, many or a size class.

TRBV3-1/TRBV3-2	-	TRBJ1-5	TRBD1	CASSDRGSSNQPQHF	TGTGCCAGCTCAGACAGGGGTTCGAGCAATCAGCCCCAGCATTTT
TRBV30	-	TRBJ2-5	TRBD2	CAWTSGQGRQETQYF	TGTGCCTGGACTAGCGGGCAAGGGAGACAAGAGACCCAGTACTTC
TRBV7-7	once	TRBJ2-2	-	CASGLATTGTGELFF	TGTGCCAGCGGCTTAGCGACGACAGGAACCGGGGAGCTGTTTTTT
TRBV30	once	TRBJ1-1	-	CAWSFTGNTEAFF	TGTGCCTGGTCGTTCACCGGGAACACTGAAGCTTTCTTT
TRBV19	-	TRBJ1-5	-	CASRGALFSLANQPQHF	TGTGCCAGTAGAGGAGCTCTATTTAGTCTCGCCAATCAGCCCCAGCATTTT
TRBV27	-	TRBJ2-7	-	CASSLTGSEQYF	TGTGCCAGCAGCCTTACAGGTTCCGAGCAGTACTTC
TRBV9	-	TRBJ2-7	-	CASSVTNQGSYEQYF	TGTGCCAGCAGCGTAACCAACCAGGGTTCCTACGAGCAGTACTTC
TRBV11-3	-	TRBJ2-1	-	CASSPARGSNEQFF	TGTGCCAGCAGCCCGGCCCGGGGAAGCAATGAGCAGTTCTTC
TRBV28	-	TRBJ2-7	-	CASSSQGFGGNSYEQYF	TGTGCCAGCAGTTCCCAGGGATTTGGCGGGAACTCCTACGAGCAGTACTTC
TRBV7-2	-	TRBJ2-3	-	CASSLGTGYADTQYF	TGTGCCAGCAGCTTAGGAACAGGGTATGCAGATACGCAGTATTTT
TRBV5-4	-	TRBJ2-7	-	CASSNGPAYEQYF	TGTGCCAGCAGCAACGGGCCCGCCTACGAGCAGTACTTC
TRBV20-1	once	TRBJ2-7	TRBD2	CSASRLAEPYEQYF	TGCAGTGCTAGTCGGCTAGCGGAGCCTTACGAGCAGTACTTC
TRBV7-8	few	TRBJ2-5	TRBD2	CASSLWLAGNQETQYF	TGTGCCAGCAGCTTATGGCTAGCGGGGAACCAAGAGACCCAGTACTTC
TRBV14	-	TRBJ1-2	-	CASSRQGYTF	TGTGCCAGCAGTCGTCAGGGCTACACCTTC
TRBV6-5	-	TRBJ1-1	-	CASTGNTEAFF	TGTGCCAGTACAGGGAACACTGAAGCTTTCTTT
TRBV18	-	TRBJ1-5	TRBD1	CASSRGTGGASNQPQHF	TGTGCCAGCTCCCGAGGGACAGGGGGCGCCTCCAATCAGCCCCAGCATTTT
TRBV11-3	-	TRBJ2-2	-	CASSLHSGAGELFF	TGTGCCAGCAGCTTACACTCGGGAGCCGGGGAGCTGTTTTTT
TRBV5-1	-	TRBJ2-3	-	CASSLSGGAVRDTQYF	TGCGCCAGCAGCTTGTCTGGAGGGGCCGTTCGGGATACGCAGTATTTT
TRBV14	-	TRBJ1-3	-	CASSQMTASGNTIYF	TGTGCCAGCAGCCAGATGACAGCCTCTGGAAACACCATATATTTT
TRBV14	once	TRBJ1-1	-	CASSQFPGVEAFF	TGTGCCAGCAGCCAATTTCCCGGGGTAGAAGCTTTCTTT
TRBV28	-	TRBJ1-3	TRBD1	CASSSYGQGVSTLSGNTIYF	TGTGCCAGCAGTTCTTACGGACAGGGGGTATCGACCCTCTCTGGAAACACCATATATTTT
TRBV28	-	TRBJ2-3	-	CASSLQGTDTQYF	TGTGCCAGCAGTTTACAGGGCACAGATACGCAGTATTTT
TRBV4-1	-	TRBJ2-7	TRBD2	CASSQVSAGGTSYEQYF	TGCGCCAGCAGCCAAGTATCCGCGGGAGGGACGTCCTACGAGCAGTACTTC
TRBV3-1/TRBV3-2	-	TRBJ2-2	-	CASGGRYTGELFF	TGTGCCAGCGGCGGCAGATACACCGGGGAGCTGTTTTTT
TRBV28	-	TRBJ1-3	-	CASSRTGNTIYF	TGTGCCAGCAGTAGAACTGGAAACACCATATATTTT
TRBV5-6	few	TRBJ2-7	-	CASSKEEGVISYEQYF	TGTGCCAGCAGCAAAGAGGAAGGGGTAATCTCCTACGAGCAGTACTTC
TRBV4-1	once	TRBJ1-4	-	CASSQDHGRDEKLFF	TGCGCCAGCAGCCAAGATCACGGCAGGGATGAAAAACTGTTTTTT
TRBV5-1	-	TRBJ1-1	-	CASSLVGSGAFF	TGCGCCAGCAGCTTGGTGGGGTCGGGTGCTTTCTTT
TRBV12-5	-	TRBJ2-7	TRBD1	CASGLGTGTYEQYF	TGTGCTAGTGGTTTGGGGACAGGTACCTACGAGCAGTACTTC
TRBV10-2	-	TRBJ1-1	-	CASRRTDMNTEAFF	TGCGCCAGCAGGAGAACAGATATGAACACTGAAGCTTTCTTT
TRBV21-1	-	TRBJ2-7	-	CASSKDVDGSGRAGRF	TGTGCCAGCAGCAAAGATGTGGATGGTAGCGGGAGGGCCGGGCGGTTC
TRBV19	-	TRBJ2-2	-	CASSIDPRTYTGELFF	TGTGCCAGTAGTATAGACCCCCGGACCTACACCGGGGAGCTGTTTTTT
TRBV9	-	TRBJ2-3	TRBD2	CASSVLSLAGGLSTDTQYF	TGTGCCAGCAGCGTATTGTCCCTAGCGGGAGGCCTTAGCACAGATACGCAGTATTTT
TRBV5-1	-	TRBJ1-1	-	CASSSMTGNTEAFF	TGCGCCAGCAGCTCAATGACAGGGAACACTGAAGCTTTCTTT
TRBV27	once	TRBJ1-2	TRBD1	CASSPLTGDYGYTF	TGTGCCAGCAGTCCCCTGACAGGGGACTATGGCTACACCTTC
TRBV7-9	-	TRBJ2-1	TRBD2	CASSLMASGSFSYNEQFF	TGTGCCAGCAGCTTAATGGCTAGCGGGAGTTTCTCCTACAATGAGCAGTTCTTC
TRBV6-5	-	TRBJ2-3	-	CASSYSERTDTQYF	TGTGCCAGCAGTTACTCGGAAAGGACAGATACGCAGTATTTT
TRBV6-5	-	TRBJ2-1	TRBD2	CASNRGRADNEQFF	TGTGCCAGCAATCGGGGGAGGGCCGACAATGAGCAGTTCTTC
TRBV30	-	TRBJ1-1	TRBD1	CAWSVRDRGFNTEAFF	TGTGCCTGGAGTGTACGGGACAGGGGGTTTAACACTGAAGCTTTCTTT
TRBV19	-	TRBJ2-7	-	CASITSVGRGKNTYEQYF	TGTGCCAGTATTACCTCCGTCGGACGCGGAAAAAACACCTACGAGCAGTACTTC